This TCR beta chain came from a study of blood T cells in healthy people across ages. On the study more broadly: Researchers report that template switching captured about one barcoded beta molecule per two T cells. Study results and caveats: Higher diversity, along with more naive CD4+ cells, distinguished long-lived donors from aged donors.

The sample holds many counts of this clonotype. Its cognate antigen is unknown. A much more abundant neighbour one base away suggests this may be a read error. Using a J-beta primer mix together with a sample-barcoded 5' primer, a second PCR was run for roughly 7 to 12 cycles. One entry per CDR3 protein, called by TCRdb with MiXCR from the 5' RACE reads. The sample has about 650,000 distinct CDR3 sequences, 45% to 60% seen once. V lost 4 bases and J 6 bases, leaving 15 bases between the germline ends. CDR3 length: 14 residues. CDR1 is SGHRS and CDR2 is YFSETQ in the germline V gene. The receptor comes from a woman older than 75 in good health. The source material was blood. The chain combines TRBV5-1 with TRBJ2-3; possible D gene TRBD1, 6 bases. This CDR3 reads CASSVQGYSDTQYF. The CDR3 DNA sequence: TGCGCCAGCAGCGTGCAGGGGTATTCGGATACGCAGTATTTT.